Here is one TCR beta chain with its context. The antigen is undetermined. Survey-level TCR-beta sequencing used DNA from CEF-cultured naive and memory CD4+ T cells. Sequenced by immunoSEQ multiplex PCR; TCRdb stores in-frame clones only, minus some. The table has around 28,000 clones, about 70% seen once; the top ten hold 3.4%. Trimming took 3 bases from V and 0 from J, leaving 9 bases between them. This CDR3 spans 14 amino acids. Germline CDR1 SEHNR, CDR2 FQNEAQ (reference sequence). The record originates from a study of CD4 T cells in relation to SARS-CoV-2 and coronaviruses. Study in general: TCR beta CDR3s were sequenced after 10-day antigen culture of PBMCs. Crossreactive spike epitopes shared across donors were mapped to their HLA restriction.

Naive or memory CD4+ cells were cultured 1:1 with T cell-depleted PBMCs plus CEF. This chain joins TRBV7-9 and TRBJ2-7, with unresolved D. The sequenced material came from memory CD4+ T cells from PBMCs, cultured in vitro. This receptor was identified in an adult with COVID-19. CDR3 nucleotide sequence: TGTGCCAGCAGCTTGCCGGGTTTCTCCTACGAGCAGTACTTC. Its translation: CASSLPGFSYEQYF.